A selection of T cell receptor beta chains follows, all from one sample in a study of blood T cell repertoires in COVID-19. Assay: immunoSEQ multiplex PCR; the TCRdb copy retains only in-frame clones and omits some. The repertoire holds 200,000 or so clones, 86% seen once, with 2% to 2.5% in the top ten. The specimen was peripheral blood. Source of these receptors: a woman aged 45-60 years with acute or convalescent COVID-19. Both conserved end residues are part of each CDR3. The D gene is left open where the match is weak. The listing skips clone size in some rows; elsewhere it reads once, few, many or a size class.

J gene: TRBJ2-1; clone size: NA; V gene: TRBV2; D gene: TRBD2; CDR3 protein: CASSESPGGPYNEQFF; CDR3 DNA: TGTGCCAGCAGTGAATCACCGGGGGGTCCCTACAATGAGCAGTTCTTC
J gene: TRBJ1-1; clone size: once; V gene: TRBV11-2; D gene: NA; CDR3 protein: CASSSTAGRGPEAFF; CDR3 DNA: TGTGCCAGCAGCTCCACGGCGGGGAGAGGTCCTGAAGCTTTCTTT
J gene: TRBJ2-1; clone size: NA; V gene: TRBV7-2; D gene: NA; CDR3 protein: CASSLAGSGYNEQFF; CDR3 DNA: TGTGCCAGCAGCTTAGCTGGGTCGGGTTACAATGAGCAGTTCTTC
J gene: TRBJ1-3; clone size: NA; V gene: TRBV6-5; D gene: NA; CDR3 protein: CASSSRDNHRGNTIYF; CDR3 DNA: TGTGCCAGCAGTTCCCGCGACAACCATAGGGGAAACACCATATATTTT
J gene: TRBJ2-1; clone size: NA; V gene: TRBV30; D gene: NA; CDR3 protein: CAWTRGSSYNEQFF; CDR3 DNA: TGTGCCTGGACGAGAGGGTCGTCGTACAATGAGCAGTTCTTC
J gene: TRBJ1-5; clone size: NA; V gene: TRBV7-2; D gene: TRBD1; CDR3 protein: CASSSVVQGNICF; CDR3 DNA: TGTGCCAGCAGCTCGGTGGTACAGGGGAATATCTGTTTT
J gene: TRBJ2-5; clone size: NA; V gene: TRBV11-2; D gene: NA; CDR3 protein: CASSLSAEMETQYF; CDR3 DNA: TGTGCCAGCAGCTTATCCGCGGAGATGGAGACCCAGTACTTC
J gene: TRBJ1-1; clone size: NA; V gene: TRBV5-1; D gene: NA; CDR3 protein: CASSPAAGMVTEAFF; CDR3 DNA: TGCGCCAGCAGCCCCGCGGCGGGGATGGTCACTGAAGCTTTCTTT
J gene: TRBJ2-1; clone size: NA; V gene: TRBV28; D gene: TRBD1; CDR3 protein: CASSDRVYNEQFF; CDR3 DNA: TGTGCCAGCAGTGACAGGGTCTACAATGAGCAGTTCTTC
J gene: TRBJ1-2; clone size: NA; V gene: TRBV7-2; D gene: TRBD1; CDR3 protein: CASSLLGQGASSGYTF; CDR3 DNA: TGTGCCAGCAGCTTACTGGGACAGGGGGCCTCTAGCGGCTACACCTTC
J gene: TRBJ1-2; clone size: few; V gene: TRBV7-9; D gene: TRBD1; CDR3 protein: CASSLVGDSYGYTF; CDR3 DNA: TGTGCCAGCAGCTTAGTGGGGGACAGCTATGGCTACACCTTC
J gene: TRBJ1-2; clone size: NA; V gene: TRBV5-1; D gene: TRBD1; CDR3 protein: CASNQKGAEYGYTF; CDR3 DNA: TGCGCCAGCAATCAGAAGGGGGCGGAATATGGCTACACCTTC
J gene: TRBJ1-2; clone size: NA; V gene: TRBV5-1; D gene: TRBD1; CDR3 protein: CASSQGATYGYTF; CDR3 DNA: TGCGCCAGCAGCCAGGGGGCTACCTATGGCTACACCTTC
J gene: TRBJ2-7; clone size: NA; V gene: TRBV11-2; D gene: TRBD1; CDR3 protein: CASSRTGGHYEQYF; CDR3 DNA: TGTGCCAGCAGCAGGACAGGGGGTCACTACGAGCAGTACTTC
J gene: TRBJ2-7; clone size: NA; V gene: TRBV7-9; D gene: NA; CDR3 protein: CASSSHYEQYF; CDR3 DNA: TGTGCCAGCAGCTCACATTACGAGCAGTACTTC
J gene: TRBJ1-6; clone size: NA; V gene: TRBV27; D gene: NA; CDR3 protein: CASSFLGPGGNSPLHF; CDR3 DNA: TGTGCCAGCAGTTTCTTGGGCCCCGGGGGTAATTCACCCCTCCACTTT
J gene: TRBJ1-5; clone size: NA; V gene: TRBV15; D gene: TRBD1; CDR3 protein: CATSRDPPTGSYSNQPQHF; CDR3 DNA: TGTGCCACCAGCAGAGATCCTCCGACAGGGAGTTACAGCAATCAGCCCCAGCATTTT
J gene: TRBJ1-2; clone size: NA; V gene: TRBV6-5; D gene: TRBD1; CDR3 protein: CASSYEGQGTYGYTF; CDR3 DNA: TGTGCCAGCAGTTACGAGGGACAGGGGACCTATGGCTACACCTTC
J gene: TRBJ1-1; clone size: NA; V gene: TRBV27; D gene: NA; CDR3 protein: CASSLGAVMNTEAFF; CDR3 DNA: TGTGCCAGCAGTTTAGGGGCGGTAATGAACACTGAAGCTTTCTTT
J gene: TRBJ1-1; clone size: few; V gene: TRBV11-2; D gene: TRBD1; CDR3 protein: CASSARTGYFDTEAFF; CDR3 DNA: TGTGCCAGCAGCGCTAGGACAGGGTACTTCGACACTGAAGCTTTCTTT
J gene: TRBJ2-2; clone size: once; V gene: TRBV6-5; D gene: TRBD2; CDR3 protein: CASSYSSGVYTGELFF; CDR3 DNA: TGTGCCAGCAGTTACAGTAGCGGGGTTTACACCGGGGAGCTGTTTTTT
J gene: TRBJ1-1; clone size: NA; V gene: TRBV10-3; D gene: NA; CDR3 protein: CAISEMGLNTEAFF; CDR3 DNA: TGTGCCATCAGTGAAATGGGGCTGAACACTGAAGCTTTCTTT
J gene: TRBJ2-3; clone size: NA; V gene: TRBV7-2; D gene: TRBD2; CDR3 protein: CASSNLAGGITDTQYF; CDR3 DNA: TGTGCCAGCAGCAACCTAGCGGGAGGGATCACAGATACGCAGTATTTT
J gene: TRBJ1-2; clone size: NA; V gene: TRBV19; D gene: TRBD1; CDR3 protein: CASSMTGGYNGYTF; CDR3 DNA: TGTGCCAGTAGTATGACAGGGGGCTACAATGGCTACACCTTC
J gene: TRBJ2-5; clone size: NA; V gene: TRBV5-4; D gene: NA; CDR3 protein: CASSRAAGVWETQYF; CDR3 DNA: TGTGCCAGCAGCCGGGCGGCAGGGGTCTGGGAGACCCAGTACTTC
J gene: TRBJ2-3; clone size: NA; V gene: TRBV6-4; D gene: TRBD2; CDR3 protein: CASSLLAGSTDTQYF; CDR3 DNA: TGTGCCAGCAGCCTACTAGCGGGTAGCACAGATACGCAGTATTTT
J gene: TRBJ1-4; clone size: NA; V gene: TRBV18; D gene: TRBD1; CDR3 protein: CASSRAGQEKLFF; CDR3 DNA: TGTGCCAGCTCCCGCGCGGGACAGGAAAAACTGTTTTTT
J gene: TRBJ1-2; clone size: NA; V gene: TRBV19; D gene: NA; CDR3 protein: CASSPGTGEVYGYTF; CDR3 DNA: TGTGCCAGTAGTCCAGGAACCGGGGAGGTCTATGGCTACACCTTC
J gene: TRBJ2-1; clone size: NA; V gene: TRBV9; D gene: TRBD2; CDR3 protein: CASSPLGLAGYNEQFF; CDR3 DNA: TGTGCCAGCAGCCCTTTGGGACTAGCGGGATACAATGAGCAGTTCTTC
J gene: TRBJ1-6; clone size: NA; V gene: TRBV5-1; D gene: TRBD1; CDR3 protein: CASSSSLTGGSYNSPLHF; CDR3 DNA: TGCGCCAGCAGCTCCTCACTTACAGGGGGCTCCTATAATTCACCCCTCCACTTT
J gene: TRBJ1-3; clone size: NA; V gene: TRBV7-6; D gene: TRBD1; CDR3 protein: CASSDRVNTIYF; CDR3 DNA: TGTGCCAGCAGCGACAGGGTTAACACCATATATTTT
J gene: TRBJ2-2; clone size: NA; V gene: TRBV4-1; D gene: NA; CDR3 protein: CASSQAPRGTTGELFF; CDR3 DNA: TGCGCCAGCAGCCAAGCCCCTAGAGGAACCACCGGGGAGCTGTTTTTT
J gene: TRBJ2-5; clone size: NA; V gene: TRBV11-3; D gene: TRBD2; CDR3 protein: CASSLEGLAGGLETQYF; CDR3 DNA: TGTGCCAGCAGCTTAGAAGGACTAGCGGGGGGGCTGGAGACCCAGTACTTC